The 16 T cell receptor beta chains below were found in one sample sequenced in a study of beta chain features in type 1 diabetes. These TCRs' antigens remain unknown. cDNA synthesis used the whole RNA isolate, giving expressed TCRB sequences. Sequencing was performed with immunoSEQ multiplex PCR; in TCRdb, only in-frame clones are kept and a portion is missing. In the table there are about 27,000 clones, roughly 50% of which are singletons. Study outcomes and limitations: In every one of the four CD4+ subsets, TCRB CDR3s were moderately but significantly shorter in Type 1 diabetes patients.

Sequencing input: Tregs from blood. The receptors here all came from a woman aged 18-29 years with type 1 diabetes.

The V and J genes are TRBV30 and TRBJ2-1; TRBD1 agrees at 9 bases. The germline CDR1 and CDR2 sequences are GTSNPN and SVGIG (reference sequence). The CDR3 extends over 15 amino acids. With V trimmed by 2 bases and J by 6 bases, 8 bases remained unmatched. CDR3 bases: TGTGCCTGGAGTACACCGGACAGGGGTGGCAATGAGCAGTTCTTC. Protein sequence: CAWSTPDRGGNEQFF.

Concerning this clone: The sample has other DNA sequences that encode this CDR3 too. The chain carries TRBV30 and TRBJ2-7; TRBD1 matches 8 bases. The CDR3 is 13 residues long. The V gene end was trimmed by 3 bases and the J gene end by 3 bases; junction bases not matched to a gene: 4. The germline gives CDR1 GTSNPN, CDR2 SVGIG (reference sequence). The CDR3 DNA reads as TGTGCCTGGAGCCTAGGACAGGGCTACGAGCAGTACTTC. As protein: CAWSLGQGYEQYF.

The gene calls are TRBV5-1 and TRBJ2-1, with D maybe TRBD2 (5 bases). Germline loops: CDR1 SGHRS, CDR2 YFSETQ. The CDR3 has 16 residues. The V end was cut by 0 bases, the J end by 9 bases, with 19 bases between. The CDR3 region has the DNA TGCGCCAGCAGCTTGGCCCGCGGAGAGGGCTCCAGTGAGCAGTTCTTC. It is translated as CASSLARGEGSSEQFF.

V usage is TRBV7-2 and J usage is TRBJ2-1, with D tentatively TRBD2 (5 bases). Germline CDR1 and CDR2: SGHTA and FQGNSA. CDR3 length: 14 amino acids. V lost 2 bases, J lost 7 bases, and 12 bases lay in between. CDR3 sequence: CASSLLGVANEQFF. The CDR3 region has the DNA TGTGCCAGCAGCTTACTGGGAGTGGCTAATGAGCAGTTCTTC.

The gene calls are TRBV29-1 and TRBJ2-1, with TRBD2 matching 10 bases. V trimming: 4 bases; J trimming: 0 bases; junction bases outside the gene matches: 9. CDR1 is SQVTM and CDR2 is ANQGSEA in the germline V gene. The CDR3 contains 17 residues. CDR3 in DNA: TGCAGCGTTGGGGGACTAGCGTACAAACCCTCCTACAATGAGCAGTTCTTC. It translates to CSVGGLAYKPSYNEQFF.

This chain uses TRBV7-2 with TRBJ2-6; the match to TRBD2 covers 8 bases. The CDR3 totals 18 residues. CDR1 SGHTA and CDR2 FQGNSA come from the germline V gene. J was trimmed by 0 bases and V by 2 bases; bases with no gene match: 6. The CDR3 protein is CASSLWLAGSSGANVLTF. DNA of the CDR3: TGTGCCAGCAGCTTATGGCTAGCGGGTTCCTCTGGGGCCAACGTCCTGACTTTC.

This clone was detected once. The J gene is TRBJ1-6, the V gene TRBV6-5; D perhaps matches TRBD1 (5 bases). The CDR3 covers 14 residues. V lost 8 bases, J lost 7 bases, and 15 bases lay in between. Germline lookup yields CDR1 MNHEY and CDR2 SVGAGI. CDR3 sequence: CASRPDTFNSPLHF. The CDR3 region has the DNA TGTGCCAGCCGCCCGGACACGTTCAATTCACCCCTCCACTTT.

The chain uses TRBV5-4 and TRBJ2-3, with 14 bases identical to TRBD2. Unmatched junction bases numbered 4, after V lost 4 bases and J lost 6 bases. The length of the CDR3 is 15 residues. The V gene's germline CDR1 is SGHNT and CDR2 YYREEE (reference sequence). The DNA for the CDR3 is TGTGCCAGCAGCATGGGACTAGCGGGAGTCGATACGCAGTATTTT. It codes for CASSMGLAGVDTQYF.

CDR3 in amino acids: CASSPTPAGTDTQYF. The CDR3 DNA reads as TGTGCCAGCTCACCCACACCTGCGGGCACAGATACGCAGTATTTT. The chain uses TRBV18 and TRBJ2-3; D not resolved. Between the trimmed V and J ends, which lost 3 bases and 1 base, there was a span of 11 bases. Germline V gene lookup returns CDR1 KGHSH and CDR2 LQKENI. The CDR3 consists of 15 residues.

The chain combines TRBV4-3 with TRBJ2-3; maybe TRBD2 (5 bases). V was shortened by 0 bases and J by 6 bases, with 10 bases between the two germline ends. This CDR3 has 14 amino acids. The germline gives CDR1 LGHNA, CDR2 YSLEER. For the CDR3, the DNA is TGCGCCAGCAGCCAAGAGGCCCCGGGGGATACGCAGTATTTT. Protein sequence: CASSQEAPGDTQYF.

The rearrangement links TRBV19 to TRBJ2-1, with D possibly being TRBD1 (6 bases). Germline V gene data show CDR1 as LNHDA and CDR2 as SQIVND (reference sequence). V shed 3 bases and J shed 7 bases, with 25 bases lying between them. The CDR3 spans 18 residues. CDR3 loop: CASSISGLKGNRGNEQFF. CDR3 in DNA: TGTGCCAGTAGTATTTCTGGTCTGAAGGGAAATAGGGGGAATGAGCAGTTCTTC.

This chain uses TRBV7-2 with TRBJ2-5; no firm D call. Germline CDR1 reads SGHTA; CDR2 reads FQGNSA. CDR3 size: 12 residues. V lost 1 base to trimming and J lost 4 bases, with 4 bases between them. CDR3 nucleotides: TGTGCCAGCAGCTTAGACAGAGAGACCCAGTACTTC. Protein product: CASSLDRETQYF.

The V call is TRBV18, the J call TRBJ2-6; 9 bases agree with TRBD1. The ends lost 6 bases at V and 3 bases at J; junction bases unmatched: 6. Germline V gives CDR1 KGHSH, CDR2 LQKENI. The CDR3 has 16 amino acids. The CDR3 DNA reads TGTGCCAGCTCGGAACAGGGGGCGCATGGGGCCAACGTCCTGACTTTC. Translation: CASSEQGAHGANVLTF.

The V gene is TRBV2, the J gene TRBJ2-1, with D possibly TRBD2 on 6 matching bases. The CDR3 totals 16 residues. Deletions cut 3 bases from V and 6 bases from J, with 18 bases between. Germline V lookup: CDR1 SNHLY, CDR2 FYNNEI. CDR3 nucleotides: TGTGCCAGCAGTGAGGGTGGGGCGGGACTCGGCAATGAGCAGTTCTTC. It yields the protein CASSEGGAGLGNEQFF.

The rearrangement joins TRBV7-2 to TRBJ2-5; 7 bases line up with TRBD1. The V gene end was trimmed by 5 bases and the J gene end by 4 bases; junction bases not matched to a gene: 10. Per the germline V gene, CDR1 is SGHTA and CDR2 is FQGNSA. This CDR3 contains 15 residues. CDR3 sequence: CASSPQTNRGETQYF. CDR3 in DNA: TGTGCCAGCAGCCCACAAACAAACAGGGGAGAGACCCAGTACTTC. Variable domain in full (rest from reference TRBV7-2 and TRBJ2-5): GAGVSQSPSNKVTEKGKDVELRCDPISGHTALYWYRQSLGQGLEFLIYFQGNSAPDKSGLPSDRFSAERTGGSVSTLTIQRTQQEDSAVYLCASSPQTNRGETQYFGPGTRLLVL.

This clone has a handful of counts. The rearrangement links TRBV4-3 to TRBJ2-3, with D possibly being TRBD2 (6 bases). The V end lost 1 base, the J end lost 4 bases, and 6 bases lay between the germline ends. CDR1 and CDR2 (germline): LGHNA, YSLEER. This CDR3 is 13 amino acids long. The chain's CDR3 is CASSQAGADTQYF. CDR3 in DNA: TGCGCCAGCAGCCAAGCGGGAGCAGATACGCAGTATTTT.